This T cell receptor (beta chain) is from a study of T cell responses to AZD1222 COVID-19 vaccine. Worth noting for this clone: Its antigen is not identified.

TCRdb's table, derived via immunoSEQ multiplex PCR, lists solely in-frame clones and lacks some. This table holds some 86,000 clones, approximately 78% found once. In germline, CDR1 is MNHEY, CDR2 SMNVEV (reference sequence). This CDR3 region has 15 residues. The V and J ends lost 3 bases and 2 bases, in that order; junction bases with no gene match: 5. Study-wide results and limits: Most donors were white British and more were female, and clonal diversity was possibly underestimated. AZD1222 recipients seropositive at baseline numbered only six or seven. After two AZD1222 doses, spike-specific TCR breadth and depth rose versus day 0. Sampling captured repertoires only after the peak T cell response.

This clonotype was obtained from an adult in good health. V and J are TRBV27 and TRBJ2-7; 9 bases are shared with TRBD2. This specimen consisted of peripheral blood, obtained on day 0 of AZD1222 vaccination. The CDR3 region has the DNA TGTGCCAGCAGTTTGGGGGCGGGAGGGCCCTACGAGCAGTACTTC. It translates to CASSLGAGGPYEQYF.